The following is a TCR beta chain sequence with its context. TCRdb fed the 5' RACE reads into MiXCR, producing one record per CDR3 protein. The table has around 100,000 distinct CDR3 sequences, around 10% seen once; the top ten hold 40%. Between the trimmed V and J ends, which lost 7 bases and 3 bases, there was a span of 12 bases. Germline V gene sequence: CDR1 GTSNPN, CDR2 SVGIG (reference sequence). This CDR3 has 12 amino acids. This sample stems from a study of T-cell memory formation after mild COVID-19. Turning to the study itself: Among the donors, TCR clusters were largely specific to each donor.

The chain links TRBV30 to TRBJ1-1; maybe TRBD1 (6 bases). The sequence derives from a man between 18 and 35 years old who had mild COVID-19 (a few samples of this study predate the infection). Cell type and time point are not known. What was sequenced was PBMCs or a T cell subset sorted from them (not recorded which). CDR3 sequence (DNA): TGTGCCTCTACAGGGAGGTACACTGAAGCTTTCTTT. It specifies CASTGRYTEAFF.